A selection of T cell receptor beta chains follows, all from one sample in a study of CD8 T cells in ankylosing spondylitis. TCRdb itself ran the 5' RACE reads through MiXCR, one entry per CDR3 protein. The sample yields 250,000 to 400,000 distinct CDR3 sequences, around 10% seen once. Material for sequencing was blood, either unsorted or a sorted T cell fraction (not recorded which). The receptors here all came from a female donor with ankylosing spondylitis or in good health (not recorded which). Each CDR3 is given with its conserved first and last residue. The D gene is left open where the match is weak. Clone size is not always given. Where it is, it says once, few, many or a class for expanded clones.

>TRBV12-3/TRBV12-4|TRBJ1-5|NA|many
TGTGCCAGCAGCTTGACAGGTGCCAATCAGCCCCAGCATTTT
CASSLTGANQPQHF
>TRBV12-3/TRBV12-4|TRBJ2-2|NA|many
TGTGCCAACAAGGAGGGAAGCACCGGGGAGCTGTTTTTT
CANKEGSTGELFF
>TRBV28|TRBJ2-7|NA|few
TGTGCCAGCAGCGGGCTCCCTAATGACTACGAGCAGTACTTC
CASSGLPNDYEQYF
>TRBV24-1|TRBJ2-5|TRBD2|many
TGTGCCACCAGGGGACTAGCCGAACAGACCCAGTACTTC
CATRGLAEQTQYF
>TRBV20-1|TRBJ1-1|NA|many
TGCAGTGCTAGGTCCAGGGAGGGCACTGAAGCTTTCTTT
CSARSREGTEAFF
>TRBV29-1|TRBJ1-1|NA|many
TGCAGCGTGGAAGGGTGGGGAGGGACTGAAGCTTTCTTT
CSVEGWGGTEAFF
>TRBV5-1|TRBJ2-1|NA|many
TGCGCCAGCACTATTGGCAATGAGCAGTTCTTC
CASTIGNEQFF
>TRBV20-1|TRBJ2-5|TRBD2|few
TGCAGTGCTAGTTGGGAGGGGCAGACCCAGTACTTC
CSASWEGQTQYF
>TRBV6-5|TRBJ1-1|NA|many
TGTGCCAGCAGGGGCAGTGGTCCTGAAGCTTTCTTT
CASRGSGPEAFF
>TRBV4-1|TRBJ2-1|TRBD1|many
TGCGCCAGCAGCCAGGACAGGGTAAGCTCCTACAATGAGCAGTTCTTC
CASSQDRVSSYNEQFF
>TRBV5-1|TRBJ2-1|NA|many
TGCGCCAGCGGGAAACAGTCGACCTACAATGAGCAGTTCTTC
CASGKQSTYNEQFF
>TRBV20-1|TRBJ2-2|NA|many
TGCAGTGCTACTTCCAGACAGTCGAACACCGGGGAGCTGTTTTTT
CSATSRQSNTGELFF
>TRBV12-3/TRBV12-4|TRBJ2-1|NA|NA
TGTGCCAGCAGTTTAGCCACAGAGGCCTACAATGAGCAGTTCTTC
CASSLATEAYNEQFF
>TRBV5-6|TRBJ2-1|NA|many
TGTGCCAGCAGCTTGGTGGGGCGGGATAACAATGAGCAGTTCTTC
CASSLVGRDNNEQFF
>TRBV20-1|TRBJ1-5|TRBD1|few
TGCAGTGCTGGACAGGGGTTTGATCAGCCCCAGCATTTT
CSAGQGFDQPQHF
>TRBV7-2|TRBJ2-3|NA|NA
TGTGCCAGCAGCCGTTCCCTGGGACGCACAGATACGCAGTATTTT
CASSRSLGRTDTQYF
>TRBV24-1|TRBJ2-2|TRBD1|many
TGTGCCACCAGTGCCCCGGGTGGGGGACAGGCGAACACCGGGGAGCTGTTTTTT
CATSAPGGGQANTGELFF
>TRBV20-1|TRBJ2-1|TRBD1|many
TGCAGTGCTCCCGGACAGGGCTCCTACAATGAGCAGTTCTTC
CSAPGQGSYNEQFF
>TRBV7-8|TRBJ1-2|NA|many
TGTGCCAGCAGCCTTACAACGACGGCTAGGGGGGTCACCTTC
CASSLTTTARGVTF
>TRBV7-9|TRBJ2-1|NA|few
TGTGCCAGCAGCTTAGTAGGGACAAACAATGAGCAGTTCTTC
CASSLVGTNNEQFF
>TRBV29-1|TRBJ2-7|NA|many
TGCAGCGTTGAAGGGGGCGCGGGGGAGCAGTACTTC
CSVEGGAGEQYF
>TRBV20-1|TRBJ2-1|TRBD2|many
TGCAGTGCCACCCCAATAGCGGGAGTCTACAATGAGCAGTTCTTC
CSATPIAGVYNEQFF
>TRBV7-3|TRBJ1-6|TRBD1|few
TGTGCCAGCAGCGTGGGACAGGGGGCGAATTCACCCCTCCACTTT
CASSVGQGANSPLHF
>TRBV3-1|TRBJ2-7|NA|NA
TGTGCCAGCAGCCAACTCCACGAGCAGTACTTC
CASSQLHEQYF
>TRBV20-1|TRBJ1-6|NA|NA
TGCAGTGCTGTAACCTCGGGACATCCCCCCGTCTCCTATAATTCACCCCTCCACTTT
CSAVTSGHPPVSYNSPLHF
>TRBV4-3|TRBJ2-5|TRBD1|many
TGCGCCAGCAGCCAATACAGGGGCATGGAGACCCAGTACTTC
CASSQYRGMETQYF
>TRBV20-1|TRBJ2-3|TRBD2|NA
TGCAGTGCTGTAGCGGGGGAAAGCACAGATACGCAGTATTTT
CSAVAGESTDTQYF
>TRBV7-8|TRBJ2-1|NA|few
TGTGCCAGCAGCTTAGCCCCCGGGGGAAGCTCCTACAATGAGCAGTTCTTC
CASSLAPGGSSYNEQFF
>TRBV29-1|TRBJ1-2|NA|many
TGCAGCGTTCCGAGGGGTGGTGGCTACACCTTC
CSVPRGGGYTF
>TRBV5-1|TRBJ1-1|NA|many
TGCGCCAGCAGCTTGGTTAACAGCTACCTGGGCACTGAAGCTTTCTTT
CASSLVNSYLGTEAFF
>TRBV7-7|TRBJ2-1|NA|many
TGTGCTAGCAGCTTAGGGGGACCTTCCTCCTACAATGAGCAGTTCTTC
CASSLGGPSSYNEQFF
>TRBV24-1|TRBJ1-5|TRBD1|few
TGTGCCACCAGTGACGGACAGGGAGATCAGCCCCAGCATTTT
CATSDGQGDQPQHF
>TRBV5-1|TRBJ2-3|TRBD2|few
TGCGCCAGCAGCCACGGACTAGCGGGCCTCCCTAGCACAAATACGCAGTATTTT
CASSHGLAGLPSTNTQYF
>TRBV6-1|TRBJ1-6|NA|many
TGTGCCAGCAGACAAAAGAAGGGGGAAGATTCACCCCTCCACTTT
CASRQKKGEDSPLHF
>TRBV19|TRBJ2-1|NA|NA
TGTGCCAGTAGTATAATGTCCGATGAGCAGTTCTTC
CASSIMSDEQFF
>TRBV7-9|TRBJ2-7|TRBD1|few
TGTGCCAGCAGCGCACGACAGGGGTCCTACGAGCAGTACTTC
CASSARQGSYEQYF
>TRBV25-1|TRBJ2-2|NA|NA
TGTGCCAGCAGTGAGTACTCCGGAGGGCACGGGGAGCTGTTTTTT
CASSEYSGGHGELFF
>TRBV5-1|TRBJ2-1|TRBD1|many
TGCGCCAGCAGCTTGTCCCGACAGGGGCTATACAATGAGCAGTTCTTC
CASSLSRQGLYNEQFF
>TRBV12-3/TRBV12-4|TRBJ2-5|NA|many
TGTGCCAGCAGTCCACAGGGACTGGGGTCAGAGACCCAGTACTTC
CASSPQGLGSETQYF
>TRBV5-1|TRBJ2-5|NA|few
TGCGCCAGCAGCTCCGAAGGCTCGGGATGGGAGACCCAGTACTTC
CASSSEGSGWETQYF
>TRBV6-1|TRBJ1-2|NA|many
TGTGCCAGCAGACGGGTGGCTAACTATGGCTACACCTTC
CASRRVANYGYTF
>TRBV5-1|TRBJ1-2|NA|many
TGCGCCAGCAGCTTGGAATGGTGGTCCGCGGATGGCTACACCTTC
CASSLEWWSADGYTF
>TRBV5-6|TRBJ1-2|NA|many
TGTGCCAGCAGTTTAGGAGTTGCGGGCTACACCTTC
CASSLGVAGYTF
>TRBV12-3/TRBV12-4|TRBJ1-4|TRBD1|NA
TGTGCCAGCACCGGGACAGCTAATGAAAAACTGTTTTTT
CASTGTANEKLFF
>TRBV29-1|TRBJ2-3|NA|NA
TGCAGCGTTGAGGAAGTCCAGGGGAGGGCAGATACGCAGTATTTT
CSVEEVQGRADTQYF
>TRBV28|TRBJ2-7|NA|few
TGTGCCAGCAGTTCCAATCGGGAGATAGACGAGCAGTACTTC
CASSSNREIDEQYF
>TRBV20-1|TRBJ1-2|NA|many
TGCAGTGCTAGAGATAGCAGAAACTATGGCTACACCTTC
CSARDSRNYGYTF
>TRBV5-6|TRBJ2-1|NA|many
TGTGCCAGCAGCTCGGGGACATCCCTTGTGGAGCAGTTCTTC
CASSSGTSLVEQFF
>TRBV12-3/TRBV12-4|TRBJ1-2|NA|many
TGTGCCAGCAGCCCAGACGGGAACTATGGCTACACCTTC
CASSPDGNYGYTF
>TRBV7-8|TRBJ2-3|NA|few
TGTGCCAGCAGCTTAGAGGGGCACGGCACAGATACGCAGTATTTT
CASSLEGHGTDTQYF
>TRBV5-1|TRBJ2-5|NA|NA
TGCGCCAGCAGCTTGAAACTAGCCAGTGAGACCCAGTACTTC
CASSLKLASETQYF
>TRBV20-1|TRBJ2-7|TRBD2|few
TGCAGTGTTCAAGCGGGAGGGGTATACGAGCAGTACTTC
CSVQAGGVYEQYF
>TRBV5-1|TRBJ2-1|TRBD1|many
TGCGCCAGCAGCTTGGAAGGTCAGGGGGCTCGGTTTTCTAAAGGGCAGTTCTTC
CASSLEGQGARFSKGQFF
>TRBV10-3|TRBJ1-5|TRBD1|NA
TGTGCCATCAGTGAGTGGACAGGGGGCAATCAGCCCCAGCATTTT
CAISEWTGGNQPQHF
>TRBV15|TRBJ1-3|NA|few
TGTGCCACCAGCTTTACGACAGCGGAGAGGGACACCATATATTTT
CATSFTTAERDTIYF
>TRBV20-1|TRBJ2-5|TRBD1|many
TGCAGTGCTAGGGGGACAGGGCTGTCGGCCCAGTACTTC
CSARGTGLSAQYF
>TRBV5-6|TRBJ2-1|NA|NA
TGTGCCAGCACCCCGGCGGGATACAATGAGCAGTTCTTC
CASTPAGYNEQFF
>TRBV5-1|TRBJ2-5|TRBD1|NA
TGCGCCAGCAGCTCGAGACAGGGGACCCTCAGAGAGACCCAGTACTTC
CASSSRQGTLRETQYF
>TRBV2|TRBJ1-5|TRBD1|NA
TGTGCCAGCAGTGAATCAGGAGGGGGCTATCAGCCCCAGCATTTT
CASSESGGGYQPQHF
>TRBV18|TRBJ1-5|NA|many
TGTGCCAGCTCTTCCGGGGCTAATCAGCCCCAGCATTTT
CASSSGANQPQHF